This T cell receptor (beta chain) was identified in a study of memory CD8 T cells in hepatitis C reinfection. In the study overall: A positive HCV RNA test after two negatives ≥60 days apart defined reinfection.

The length of the CDR3 is 16 residues. CDR1 is MNHNS, CDR2 SASEGT, per germline. With V trimmed by 2 bases and J by 7 bases, 12 bases remained unmatched. This clone was observed once. Libraries were prepared by immunoSEQ multiplex PCR; TCRdb keeps only in-frame clonotypes and omits some of them. The profile shows some 44,000 clones, approximately 89% of them singletons. As for time point: late/post reinfection, 12 to 24 weeks after detection. Sorted cells were sequenced directly ex vivo without any in vitro expansion. Total naive CD8 T cells were sorted as viable CD3+ CD8+ CD45RO- cells from two donors.

The chain employs TRBV6-1 and TRBJ2-7, with 9 positions matching TRBD2. This sequence was found in a man younger than 35 with hepatitis C virus infection. Specimen: naive CD8+ T cells sorted from blood. The DNA for the CDR3 is TGTGCCAGCAGTGAAATAGCGGGAGTAGGATATTGGGAGCAGTACTTC. Its protein product is CASSEIAGVGYWEQYF.